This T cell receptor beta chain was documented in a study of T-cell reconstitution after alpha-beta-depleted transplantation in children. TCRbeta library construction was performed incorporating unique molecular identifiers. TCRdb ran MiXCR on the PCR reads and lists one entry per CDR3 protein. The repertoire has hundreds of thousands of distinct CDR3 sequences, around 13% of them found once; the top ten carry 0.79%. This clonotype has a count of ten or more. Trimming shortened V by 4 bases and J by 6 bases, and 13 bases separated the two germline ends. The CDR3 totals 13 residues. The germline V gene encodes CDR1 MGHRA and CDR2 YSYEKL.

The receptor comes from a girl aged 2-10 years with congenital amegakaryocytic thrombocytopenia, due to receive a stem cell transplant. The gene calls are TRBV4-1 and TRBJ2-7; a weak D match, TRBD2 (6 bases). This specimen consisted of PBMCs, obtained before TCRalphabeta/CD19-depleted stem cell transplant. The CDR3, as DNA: TGCGCCAGCAGCCCCGTATGGGGGGTCGAGCAGTACTTC. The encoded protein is CASSPVWGVEQYF.